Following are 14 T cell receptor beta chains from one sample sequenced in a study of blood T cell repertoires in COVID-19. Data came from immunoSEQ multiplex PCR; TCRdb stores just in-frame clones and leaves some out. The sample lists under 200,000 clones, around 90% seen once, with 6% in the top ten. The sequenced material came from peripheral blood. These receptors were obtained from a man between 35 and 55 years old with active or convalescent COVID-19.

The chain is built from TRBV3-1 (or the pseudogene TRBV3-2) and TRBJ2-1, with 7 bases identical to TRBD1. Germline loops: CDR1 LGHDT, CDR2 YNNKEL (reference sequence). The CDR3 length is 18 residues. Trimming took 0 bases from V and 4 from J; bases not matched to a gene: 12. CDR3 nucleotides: TGTGCCAGCAGCCAAGATTTGACCGGGACAGTTAAGTACAATGAGCAGTTCTTC. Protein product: CASSQDLTGTVKYNEQFF.

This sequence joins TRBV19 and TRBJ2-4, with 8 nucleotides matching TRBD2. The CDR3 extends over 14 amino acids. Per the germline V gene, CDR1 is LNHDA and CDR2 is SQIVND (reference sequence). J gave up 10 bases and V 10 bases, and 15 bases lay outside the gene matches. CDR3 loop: CATNRRAGGGIQYF. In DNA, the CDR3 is TGTGCCACCAACCGCCGCGCGGGGGGCGGGATTCAGTACTTC.

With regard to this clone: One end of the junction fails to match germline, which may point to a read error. The CDR3 sequence: CASSLGGAGGSF. The CDR3, as DNA: TGTGCCAGCAGCTTAGGGGGCGCAGGGGGCTCCTTC. The chain is built from TRBV11-3 and TRBJ1-2; 8 bases map to TRBD1. The CDR3 covers 12 residues. CDR1 and CDR2 from the germline V gene are SGHNT and YENEEA.

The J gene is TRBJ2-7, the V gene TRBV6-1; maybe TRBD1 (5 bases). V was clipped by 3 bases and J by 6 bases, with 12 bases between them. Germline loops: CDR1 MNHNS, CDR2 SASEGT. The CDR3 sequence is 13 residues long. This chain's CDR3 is CASSESLRGEQYF. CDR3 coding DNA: TGTGCCAGCAGTGAGAGTCTAAGGGGCGAGCAGTACTTC.

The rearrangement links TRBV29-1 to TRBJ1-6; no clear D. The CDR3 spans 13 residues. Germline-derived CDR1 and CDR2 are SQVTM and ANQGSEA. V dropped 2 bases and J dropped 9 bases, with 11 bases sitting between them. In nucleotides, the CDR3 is TGCAGCGTTGAACTTAGGGAGGGTTCACCCCTCCACTTT. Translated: CSVELREGSPLHF.

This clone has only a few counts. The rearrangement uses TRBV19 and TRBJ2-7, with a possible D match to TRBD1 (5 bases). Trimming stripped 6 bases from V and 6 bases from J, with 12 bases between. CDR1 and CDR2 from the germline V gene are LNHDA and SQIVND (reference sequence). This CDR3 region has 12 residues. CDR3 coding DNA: TGTGCCAGTAGATCCCTGGGGCGCGAGCAGTACTTC. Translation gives CASRSLGREQYF.

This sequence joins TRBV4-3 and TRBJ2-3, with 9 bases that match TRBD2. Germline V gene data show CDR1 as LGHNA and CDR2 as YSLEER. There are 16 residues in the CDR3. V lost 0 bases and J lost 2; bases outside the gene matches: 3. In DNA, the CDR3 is TGCGCCAGCAGCCAAGACCTAGCGGGGTTCACAGATACGCAGTATTTT. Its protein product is CASSQDLAGFTDTQYF.

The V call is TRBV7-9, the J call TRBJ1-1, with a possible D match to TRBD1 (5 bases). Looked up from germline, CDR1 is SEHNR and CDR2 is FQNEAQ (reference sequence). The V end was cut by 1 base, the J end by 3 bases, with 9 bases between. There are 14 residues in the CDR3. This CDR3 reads CASSLVQGDTEAFF. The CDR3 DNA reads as TGTGCCAGCAGCTTAGTGCAGGGTGACACTGAAGCTTTCTTT.

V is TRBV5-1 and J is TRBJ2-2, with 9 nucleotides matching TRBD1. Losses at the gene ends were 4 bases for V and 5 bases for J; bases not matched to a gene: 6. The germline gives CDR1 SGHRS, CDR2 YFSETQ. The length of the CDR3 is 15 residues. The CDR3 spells CASSRGTGRTGELFF. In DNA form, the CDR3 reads TGCGCCAGCAGCCGCGGGACAGGGAGAACCGGGGAGCTGTTTTTT.

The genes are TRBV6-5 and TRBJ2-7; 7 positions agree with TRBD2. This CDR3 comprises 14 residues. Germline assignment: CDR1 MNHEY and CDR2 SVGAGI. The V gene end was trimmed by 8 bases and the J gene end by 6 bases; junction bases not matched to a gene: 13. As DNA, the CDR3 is TGTGCCAGCTACGGCCCGGGGGGACCGGGCGAGCAGTACTTC. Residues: CASYGPGGPGEQYF.

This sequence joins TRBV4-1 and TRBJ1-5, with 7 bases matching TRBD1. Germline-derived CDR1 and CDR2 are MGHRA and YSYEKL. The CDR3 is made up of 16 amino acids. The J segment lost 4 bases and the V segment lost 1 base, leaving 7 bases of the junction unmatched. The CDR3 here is CASSQVPGDSNQPQHF. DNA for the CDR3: TGCGCCAGCAGCCAAGTTCCCGGGGACAGTAATCAGCCCCAGCATTTT.

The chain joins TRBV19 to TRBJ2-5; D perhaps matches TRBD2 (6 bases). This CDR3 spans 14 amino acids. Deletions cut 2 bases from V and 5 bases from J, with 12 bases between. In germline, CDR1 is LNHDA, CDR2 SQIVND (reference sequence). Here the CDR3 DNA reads TGTGCCAGTAGTATAACCACGGGGGTGGAGACCCAGTACTTC. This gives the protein CASSITTGVETQYF.

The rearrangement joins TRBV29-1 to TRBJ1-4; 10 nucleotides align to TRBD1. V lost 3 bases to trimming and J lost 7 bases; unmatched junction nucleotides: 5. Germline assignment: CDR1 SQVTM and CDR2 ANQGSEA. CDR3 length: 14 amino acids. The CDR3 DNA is TGCAGCGTTGAGGGAGGGGACAGGGGTGAAAAACTGTTTTTT. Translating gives CSVEGGDRGEKLFF.

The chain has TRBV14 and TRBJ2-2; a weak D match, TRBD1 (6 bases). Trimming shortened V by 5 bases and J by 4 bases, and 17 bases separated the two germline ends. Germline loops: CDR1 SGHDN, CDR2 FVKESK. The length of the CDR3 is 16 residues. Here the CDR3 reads CASSKRTVVGTGELFF. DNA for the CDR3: TGTGCCAGCAGCAAGAGGACAGTTGTTGGCACCGGGGAGCTGTTTTTT.